Listed below are T cell receptor beta chains from one sample, sequenced in a study of CD8+CD57+ T cells in acquired aplastic anemia. TCRdb reprocessed the reads with MiXCR, giving one entry per CDR3 protein. The data show more than 150,000 distinct CDR3 sequences, roughly 50% seen once. What was sequenced was sorted CD4+, CD8+, or CD8+CD57+ T cells (not recorded which) from PBMCs. The receptors stem from a human donor with aplastic anemia. Each CDR3 is given with its conserved first and last residue. The D gene is left open where the match is weak. Expanded clones get a size class; other rows say once, few or many, or leave the size out.

v_gene	j_gene	d_gene	abundance	CDR3aa	CDR3nt
TRBV5-4	TRBJ2-1	NA	few	CASSWGESSLYNEQFF	TGTGCCAGCAGCTGGGGGGAGAGCAGCCTCTACAATGAGCAGTTCTTC
TRBV15	TRBJ1-5	NA	few	CATSRDRGVNQPQHF	TGTGCCACCAGCAGAGATCGAGGGGTCAATCAGCCCCAGCATTTT
TRBV10-3	TRBJ1-2	TRBD1	many	CAIGTGARDYGYTF	TGTGCCATCGGAACAGGGGCGCGGGACTATGGCTACACCTTC
TRBV24-1	TRBJ2-1	NA	NA	CATSDRVGGPYNEQFF	TGTGCCACCAGTGATCGGGTGGGGGGGCCCTACAATGAGCAGTTCTTC
TRBV24-1	TRBJ2-1	TRBD1	NA	CATSVLGQANSYNEQFF	TGTGCCACCAGCGTCCTCGGACAGGCGAATTCCTACAATGAGCAGTTCTTC
TRBV19	TRBJ2-3	NA	many	CASRLTVPRSDTQYF	TGTGCCAGTAGACTGACCGTCCCTAGGTCGGATACGCAGTATTTT
TRBV12-3/TRBV12-4	TRBJ1-2	NA	many	CASSLRTVYGYTF	TGTGCCAGCAGTTTAAGGACAGTCTATGGCTACACCTTC
TRBV24-1	TRBJ2-2	TRBD1	many	CATSDPAGTGVGTGELFF	TGTGCCACCAGTGATCCCGCGGGGACAGGGGTTGGGACCGGGGAGCTGTTTTTT
TRBV7-7	TRBJ2-3	TRBD2	many	CASSLTSTTDTQYF	TGTGCTAGCAGCCTGACTAGCACCACAGATACGCAGTATTTT
TRBV19	TRBJ2-5	TRBD2	NA	CASSDLAGGSQETQYF	TGTGCCAGTAGTGATCTAGCGGGGGGAAGCCAAGAGACCCAGTACTTC
TRBV29-1	TRBJ2-3	TRBD2	NA	CSVDWTSGSTDTQYF	TGCAGCGTTGACTGGACTAGCGGGAGCACAGATACGCAGTATTTT
TRBV10-3	TRBJ2-2	NA	NA	CAIRGRGNTGELFF	TGTGCCATCAGGGGGCGAGGAAACACCGGGGAGCTGTTTTTT
TRBV5-5	TRBJ2-3	TRBD1	many	CASSKQGSDTQYF	TGTGCCAGCAGCAAACAGGGGTCAGATACGCAGTATTTT
TRBV7-3	TRBJ1-1	TRBD1	NA	CASSDRATEAFF	TGTGCCAGCAGCGACAGGGCCACTGAAGCTTTCTTT
TRBV20-1	TRBJ2-5	NA	NA	CSARRGPGGTQYF	TGCAGTGCTAGACGGGGGCCCGGGGGGACCCAGTACTTC
TRBV19	TRBJ2-7	NA	NA	CASTRSGWEDDEQYF	TGTGCCAGTACTCGATCCGGGTGGGAGGACGACGAGCAGTACTTC
TRBV10-3	TRBJ1-1	NA	many	CAISESVPGARTEAFF	TGTGCCATCAGTGAGTCGGTACCGGGGGCGCGGACTGAAGCTTTCTTT
TRBV19	TRBJ2-5	NA	many	CASSISPETQYF	TGTGCCAGTAGTATAAGTCCAGAGACCCAGTACTTC
TRBV2	TRBJ1-6	NA	medium-sized	CVGGEGRSPLHF	TGCGTTGGTGGAGAGGGACGTTCACCCCTCCACTTT
TRBV6-1	TRBJ1-2	NA	NA	CASSEGGRGYGYTF	TGTGCCAGCAGTGAAGGAGGCAGGGGCTATGGCTACACCTTC
TRBV29-1	TRBJ1-4	NA	NA	CSVSISPSGRGEKLFF	TGCAGCGTTAGCATCTCACCCTCCGGGAGGGGCGAAAAACTGTTTTTT
TRBV15	TRBJ1-1	NA	NA	CATSRDEMNTEAFF	TGTGCCACCAGCAGAGATGAGATGAACACTGAAGCTTTCTTT
TRBV20-1	TRBJ2-7	NA	many	CSARDVGSTYEQYF	TGCAGTGCTAGAGATGTGGGCAGCACCTACGAGCAGTACTTC
TRBV24-1	TRBJ1-5	TRBD1	NA	CATSDNQGANQPQHF	TGTGCCACCAGTGACAATCAGGGGGCCAATCAGCCCCAGCATTTT
TRBV6-1	TRBJ2-1	NA	NA	CASSAGLTGSSYNEQFF	TGTGCCAGCAGTGCGGGGTTAACAGGGAGCTCCTACAATGAGCAGTTCTTC
TRBV2	TRBJ1-5	NA	once	CASSAGIYSNQPQHF	TGTGCCAGCAGCGCAGGGATTTATAGCAATCAGCCCCAGCATTTT
TRBV7-6	TRBJ2-7	TRBD2	NA	CASSSMTSGGYEQYF	TGTGCCAGCAGCTCAATGACTAGCGGGGGGTACGAGCAGTACTTC
TRBV25-1	TRBJ1-1	NA	few	CASSGSSNTEAFF	TGTGCCAGCAGTGGATCTTCGAACACTGAAGCTTTCTTT
TRBV6-1	TRBJ2-7	TRBD1	many	CASRDSYHEQYF	TGTGCCAGCCGGGACAGTTACCACGAGCAGTACTTC
TRBV6-1	TRBJ1-6	NA	NA	CASSEVSTGSPLHF	TGTGCCAGCAGTGAAGTCTCGACAGGTTCACCCCTCCACTTT
TRBV15	TRBJ2-5	NA	NA	CATSIRERSGAETQYF	TGTGCCACCAGCATTCGGGAAAGATCTGGGGCGGAGACCCAGTACTTC
TRBV5-5	TRBJ1-1	NA	many	CASSFQVGSEAFF	TGTGCCAGCAGCTTTCAGGTTGGATCTGAAGCTTTCTTT
TRBV25-1	TRBJ2-3	NA	NA	CASSPPGGQPTDTQYF	TGTGCCAGCAGCCCCCCAGGCGGACAGCCCACAGATACGCAGTATTTT
TRBV15	TRBJ2-3	TRBD2	NA	CATSKARLAGDTDTQYF	TGTGCCACCAGCAAGGCCCGACTAGCGGGGGACACAGATACGCAGTATTTT
TRBV19	TRBJ1-1	TRBD1	many	CASSIWYRTGSTEAFF	TGTGCCAGTAGTATATGGTATCGGACAGGGTCTACTGAAGCTTTCTTT
TRBV15	TRBJ2-7	NA	NA	CATSRDGGRLYEQYF	TGTGCCACCAGCAGAGATGGTGGGAGGCTCTACGAGCAGTACTTC
TRBV5-6	TRBJ2-7	NA	many	CASSLTGITYEQYF	TGTGCCAGCAGCTTGACAGGGATAACCTACGAGCAGTACTTC
TRBV19	TRBJ1-5	NA	many	CASSLLGQPQHF	TGTGCCAGTAGTCTTCTTGGTCAGCCCCAGCATTTT
TRBV3-1	TRBJ1-6	TRBD1	many	CASSTDRVTQMGSPLHF	TGTGCCAGCAGCACCGACAGGGTTACTCAAATGGGTTCACCCCTCCACTTT
TRBV7-2	TRBJ2-7	NA	NA	CASSRTTPYEQYF	TGTGCCAGCAGCCGGACTACTCCCTACGAGCAGTACTTC
TRBV15	TRBJ2-5	NA	NA	CATSRDLEGPETQYF	TGTGCCACCAGCAGAGATCTGGAGGGGCCGGAGACCCAGTACTTC
TRBV10-3	TRBJ1-2	TRBD1	NA	CAISEDGTGLYGYTF	TGTGCCATCAGTGAGGACGGGACAGGGCTCTATGGCTACACCTTC
TRBV7-9	TRBJ2-7	TRBD1	NA	CASSLRDRADEQYF	TGTGCCAGCAGCCTCCGGGACAGGGCCGACGAGCAGTACTTC
TRBV20-1	TRBJ2-3	NA	NA	CSASHGASADTQYF	TGCAGTGCTAGTCACGGGGCTAGCGCAGATACGCAGTATTTT
TRBV5-1	TRBJ2-7	TRBD1	once	CASSSTLTGYSEQYF	TGCGCCAGCAGCTCTACTCTGACAGGGTACAGCGAGCAGTACTTC
TRBV24-1	TRBJ1-2	TRBD1	few	CATSWGTGNGKGYGYTF	TGTGCCACCAGTTGGGGGACAGGGAACGGAAAGGGGTATGGCTACACCTTC
TRBV28	TRBJ2-6	NA	once	CASSPGVAGTYSGANVLTF	TGTGCCAGCAGCCCGGGCGTGGCAGGGACTTACTCTGGGGCCAACGTCCTGACTTTC
TRBV27	TRBJ1-6	TRBD1	NA	CASSARDRGSPLHF	TGTGCCAGCAGTGCTCGGGACAGAGGTTCACCCCTCCACTTT
TRBV6-2/TRBV6-3	TRBJ1-1	TRBD1	many	CASRPPGTGNTEAFF	TGTGCCAGCAGGCCTCCCGGGACAGGTAACACTGAAGCTTTCTTT
TRBV7-9	TRBJ1-6	NA	NA	CASSPFEGVPPLHF	TGTGCCAGCAGCCCGTTCGAGGGGGTGCCACCCCTCCACTTT
TRBV3-1	TRBJ2-7	TRBD1	many	CASSQDGQVQYF	TGTGCCAGCAGCCAAGATGGACAGGTGCAATACTTC
TRBV11-1	TRBJ2-1	NA	NA	CASSLVGQGNEQFF	TGTGCCAGCAGCTTAGTGGGCCAAGGCAATGAGCAGTTCTTC
TRBV2	TRBJ1-4	NA	NA	CASSPGGGRHEKLFF	TGTGCCAGCAGTCCCGGGGGGGGCAGGCATGAAAAACTGTTTTTT
TRBV10-3	TRBJ2-7	NA	NA	CAISDTTTIERYF	TGTGCCATCAGTGACACCACTACGATCGAGCGGTACTTC
TRBV28	TRBJ2-7	TRBD1	few	CASSLFGGQGRYEQYF	TGTGCCAGCAGTTTATTTGGGGGACAGGGGAGGTACGAGCAGTACTTC
TRBV15	TRBJ2-5	NA	once	CATGTGSQETQYF	TGTGCCACCGGGACGGGCAGCCAAGAGACCCAGTACTTC
TRBV7-2	TRBJ2-5	TRBD2	NA	CASSPPLAAARETQHF	TGTGCCAGCAGCCCACCCCTAGCGGCGGCCCGGGAGACCCAGCACTTC
TRBV2	TRBJ1-1	NA	NA	CASLDRLGAFF	TGTGCCAGTCTAGACAGGTTGGGGGCTTTCTTT
TRBV19	TRBJ1-1	NA	many	CASSIRPGTEAFF	TGTGCCAGTAGTATTAGACCGGGTACTGAAGCTTTCTTT